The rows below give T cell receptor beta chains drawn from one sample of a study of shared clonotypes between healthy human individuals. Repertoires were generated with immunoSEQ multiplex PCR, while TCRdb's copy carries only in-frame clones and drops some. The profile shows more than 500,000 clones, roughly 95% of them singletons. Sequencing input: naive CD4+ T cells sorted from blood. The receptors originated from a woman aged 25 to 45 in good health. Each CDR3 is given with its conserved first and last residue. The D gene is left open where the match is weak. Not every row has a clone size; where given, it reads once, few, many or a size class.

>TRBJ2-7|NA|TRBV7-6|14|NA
TGTGCCAGCAGCTTGAGTAGGGTAGGGGGCGAGCAGTACTTC
CASSLSRVGGEQYF
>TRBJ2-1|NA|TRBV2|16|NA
TGTGCCAGCAGTGTCCCCAGCGACAAACGTGGTGATGAGCAGTTCTTC
CASSVPSDKRGDEQFF
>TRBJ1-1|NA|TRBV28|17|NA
TGTGCCAGCAGTTCCGAACCTGGTGGATGGATGGGCACTGAAGCTTTCTTT
CASSSEPGGWMGTEAFF
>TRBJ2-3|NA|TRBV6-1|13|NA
TGTGCCAGCGGGGCGGGCTTCACAGATACGCAGTATTTT
CASGAGFTDTQYF
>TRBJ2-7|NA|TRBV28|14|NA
TGTGCCAGCAGTTTCTCTAGCGCCTCCTACGAGCAGTACTTC
CASSFSSASYEQYF
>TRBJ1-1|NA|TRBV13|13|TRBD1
TGTGCCAGCAGCTTAGTTCGGCACAGGGGGGCTTTCTTT
CASSLVRHRGAFF
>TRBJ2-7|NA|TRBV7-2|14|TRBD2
TGTGCCAGCAGCCCGACTAGCGGGAGCCTCGAGCAGTACTTC
CASSPTSGSLEQYF
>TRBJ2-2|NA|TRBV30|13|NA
TGTGCCTGGTCCGGGTTCGACGCCGGGGAGCTGTTTTTT
CAWSGFDAGELFF
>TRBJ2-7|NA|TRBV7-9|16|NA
TGTGCCAGCAGCCACGACAGGGAGGCGGGATTCCACGAGCAGTACTTC
CASSHDREAGFHEQYF
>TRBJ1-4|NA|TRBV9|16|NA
TGTGCCAGCAGCGCCCAGACGGAAACAACTAATGAAAAACTGTTTTTT
CASSAQTETTNEKLFF
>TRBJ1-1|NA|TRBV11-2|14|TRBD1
TGTGCCAGCAGCGTGACAGGGGTCGGCACTGAAGCTTTCTTT
CASSVTGVGTEAFF
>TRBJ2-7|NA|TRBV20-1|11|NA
TGCAGTGCCAGACCGACCTCCGAGCAGTACTTC
CSARPTSEQYF
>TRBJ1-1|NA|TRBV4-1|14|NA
TGCGCCAGCAGCCATCCCCCAATGAACACTGAAGCTTTCTTT
CASSHPPMNTEAFF
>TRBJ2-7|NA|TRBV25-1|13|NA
TGTGCCAGCAGTGTTAAAGGGGAGGACGAGCAGTACTTC
CASSVKGEDEQYF
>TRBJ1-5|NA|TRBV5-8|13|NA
TGTGCCAGCAGCTTTCGGGAACATCAGCCCCAGCATTTT
CASSFREHQPQHF
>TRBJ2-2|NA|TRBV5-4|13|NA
TGTGCCAGCAGCTTGGATGGGCCCGGGGAGCTGTTTTTT
CASSLDGPGELFF
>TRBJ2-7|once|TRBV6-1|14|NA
TGTGCCAGCAGTATCCGGGACGGTATCTACGAGCAGTACTTC
CASSIRDGIYEQYF
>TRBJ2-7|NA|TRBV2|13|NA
TGTGCCAGCAGTGCGGGGCCATCCTACGAGCAGTACTTC
CASSAGPSYEQYF
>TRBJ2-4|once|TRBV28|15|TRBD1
TGTGCCAGCAGTACAGGGGGCATGGCCAAAAACATTCAGTACTTC
CASSTGGMAKNIQYF
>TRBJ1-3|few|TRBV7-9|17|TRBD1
TGTGCCAGCAGCTTAGCGTGGCGGGACAGCTCTGGAAACACCATATATTTT
CASSLAWRDSSGNTIYF
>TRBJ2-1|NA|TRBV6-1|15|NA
TGTGCCAGCAGTGAAAGAAAGGGTTCCTACAATGAGCAGTTCTTC
CASSERKGSYNEQFF